One and the same sample provided the 26 T cell receptor beta chains below, sequenced in a study of blood T cell repertoires in COVID-19. Method: immunoSEQ multiplex PCR; TCRdb's copy keeps in-frame clones and lacks some. The sample has under 500,000 clones; roughly 85% are singletons. The specimen was PBMCs or T cells enriched from blood (not recorded which). The source is a woman younger than 30 with acute COVID-19.

The chain uses TRBV7-2 and TRBJ2-1, with 8 bases aligning to TRBD1. Germline V lookup: CDR1 SGHTA, CDR2 FQGNSA. J was trimmed by 6 bases and V by 8 bases; bases with no gene match: 6. The CDR3 covers 13 residues. DNA for the CDR3: TGTGCCAGCGGCGGACAGGGTGGCAATGAGCAGTTCTTC. It encodes CASGGQGGNEQFF.

J is TRBJ2-7 and V is TRBV7-9, with a weak D call TRBD1 (6 bases). The germline V and J ends were trimmed by 2 bases and 10 bases, with 9 bases remaining between them. Germline CDR1 reads SEHNR; CDR2 reads FQNEAQ (reference sequence). The CDR3 has 11 amino acids. CDR3 loop: CASSLTGFQYF. For the CDR3, the DNA is TGTGCCAGCAGCTTAACAGGGTTTCAGTACTTC.

J is TRBJ1-6 and V is TRBV15; 8 bases line up with TRBD1. V dropped 0 bases and J dropped 11; count of bases not matched to a gene: 6. The germline V gene encodes CDR1 LNHNV and CDR2 YYDKDF (reference sequence). The CDR3 has 15 residues. The CDR3 reads CATSRDRTGFTPLHF. DNA of the CDR3: TGTGCCACCAGCAGAGACCGGACAGGGTTCACACCCCTCCACTTT.

The sample holds many counts of this clone. The same CDR3 can be traced to other DNA sequences in this sample. This rearrangement joins TRBV3-1 (or the pseudogene TRBV3-2) to TRBJ1-6; tentative D call: TRBD1 (5 bases). CDR1 and CDR2 (germline): LGHDT, YNNKEL (reference sequence). The CDR3 runs 14 residues. Trimming stripped 1 base from V and 6 bases from J, with 7 bases between. The CDR3 bases are TGTGCCAGCAGCCAAGGCGGGGCTAATTCACCCCTCCACTTT. Residues: CASSQGGANSPLHF.

This clone has a single count. The chain combines TRBV27 with TRBJ2-1; 7 bases fit TRBD2. V was clipped by 1 base and J by 8 bases; unmatched bases: 11. The germline CDR1 and CDR2 sequences are MNHEY and SMNVEV (reference sequence). CDR3 length: 16 amino acids. CDR3 DNA: TGTGCCAGCAGTTTATATGAGGGAGGGCCGGCGGATGAGCAGTTCTTC. Translated: CASSLYEGGPADEQFF.

The chain combines TRBV28 with TRBJ1-2; D remains ambiguous. Trimming took off 3 bases at V and 4 bases at J, with 9 bases between the two ends. Looked up from germline, CDR1 is MDHEN and CDR2 is SYDVKM. This CDR3 has 13 residues. In DNA, the CDR3 is TGTGCCAGCAGTTTCGTACAGTCCTATGGCTACACCTTC. Translated: CASSFVQSYGYTF.

This chain links TRBV11-3 with TRBJ2-2, with no clear D. V was pared by 4 bases and J by 0 bases, with 9 bases between. Germline lookup yields CDR1 SGHNT and CDR2 YENEEA. The CDR3 has 15 amino acids. The CDR3: CASSSLSPNTGELFF. DNA for the CDR3: TGTGCCAGCAGCTCCTTGTCCCCGAACACCGGGGAGCTGTTTTTT. The full variable domain, rest sourced from reference TRBV11-3 and TRBJ2-2, is EAGVVQSPRYKIIEKKQPVAFWCNPISGHNTLYWYLQNLGQGPELLIRYENEEAVDDSQLPKDRFSAERLKGVDSTLKIQPAELGDSAVYLCASSSLSPNTGELFFGEGSRLTVL.

The rearrangement links TRBV7-9 to TRBJ2-3, with 10 nucleotides matching TRBD1. Germline lookup yields CDR1 SEHNR and CDR2 FQNEAQ (reference sequence). This CDR3 comprises 15 residues. Trimming cost V 5 bases and J 4 bases; bases outside gene matches: 6. The CDR3 nucleotides read TGTGCCAGCAGCACCGACAGGGGGCCTGCAGATACGCAGTATTTT. This codes for CASSTDRGPADTQYF.

J is TRBJ2-2 and V is TRBV7-2, with 11 bases identical to TRBD2. V lost 6 bases, J lost 5 bases, and 8 bases stayed unmatched. There are 16 residues in the CDR3. The V gene's germline CDR1 is SGHTA and CDR2 FQGNSA. CDR3 nucleotide sequence: TGTGCCAGCAGTCCTGTAGCGGGGGGGCGGACCGGGGAGCTGTTTTTT. This codes for CASSPVAGGRTGELFF. The variable domain in full, with the rest retrieved from reference TRBV7-2 and TRBJ2-2, is GAGVSQSPSNKVTEKGKDVELRCDPISGHTALYWYRQSLGQGLEFLIYFQGNSAPDKSGLPSDRFSAERTGGSVSTLTIQRTQQEDSAVYLCASSPVAGGRTGELFFGEGSRLTVL.

V gene TRBV30 combines with J gene TRBJ2-7; 7 bases map to TRBD2. With V trimmed by 0 bases and J by 3 bases, 2 bases remained unmatched. CDR1 GTSNPN and CDR2 SVGIG come from the germline V gene (reference sequence). The CDR3 is made up of 13 amino acids. CDR3 protein: CAWSVGGDYEQYF. Here the CDR3 DNA reads TGTGCCTGGAGTGTGGGGGGGGACTACGAGCAGTACTTC.

This clone is a singleton in its sample. CDR3 in DNA: TGCAGCGTTGACGGCGGGGGATACACTGAAGCTTTCTTT. Translated, it gives CSVDGGGYTEAFF. The rearrangement links TRBV29-1 to TRBJ1-1; possible D gene TRBD1, 5 bases. Trimming removed 3 bases at V and 3 bases at J, with 11 bases between. CDR1 and CDR2 (germline): SQVTM, ANQGSEA. This CDR3 comprises 13 residues.

Of note for this clone: The sample contains more than one DNA sequence encoding this CDR3. The chain links TRBV5-1 to TRBJ1-1; D gene unclear. V gave up 0 bases and J gave up 5 bases, with 8 bases separating them. Germline CDR1 and CDR2: SGHRS and YFSETQ. The CDR3 runs 13 residues. The CDR3 sequence is CASSLVRETEAFF. The CDR3 DNA sequence: TGCGCCAGCAGCTTGGTGAGGGAAACTGAAGCTTTCTTT.

The chain employs TRBV6-5 and TRBJ1-5; D uncertain. The CDR3 runs to 14 residues. The V gene lost 5 bases and the J gene lost 6 bases, with 14 bases spanning the gap. Germline lookup yields CDR1 MNHEY and CDR2 SVGAGI. The CDR3 sequence: CASSPLNAGQPQHF. The CDR3 region has the DNA TGTGCCAGCAGTCCCCTCAATGCGGGTCAGCCCCAGCATTTT.

Many counts were recorded for this clone. The chain carries TRBV24-1 and TRBJ1-5; D gene ambiguous. This CDR3 has 13 residues. The germline CDR1 and CDR2 sequences are KGHDR and SFDVKD. The germline V and J ends were trimmed by 5 bases and 9 bases, with 13 bases remaining between them. Here the CDR3 reads CATSAGIWTPQHF. The CDR3, as DNA: TGTGCCACCAGTGCCGGGATCTGGACGCCCCAGCATTTT.

The rearrangement uses TRBV3-1 (or the pseudogene TRBV3-2) and TRBJ2-3; 10 bases match TRBD2. This CDR3 is 15 amino acids long. Trimming removed 4 bases from V and 7 bases from J; junction bases left unmatched: 8. Germline CDR1 reads LGHDT; CDR2 reads YNNKEL (reference sequence). The CDR3 DNA sequence: TGTGCCAGCAGCCCCCCTAGCGGGAGCTTCAATACGCAGTATTTT. Its protein product is CASSPPSGSFNTQYF.

The V gene is TRBV7-3, the J gene TRBJ1-1; D possibly corresponds to TRBD1 (5 bases). The CDR3 consists of 13 residues. V was clipped by 4 bases and J by 0 bases, with 6 bases between them. In germline, CDR1 is SGHTA, CDR2 FQGTGA. CDR3 sequence reads: CASSSTVNTEAFF. CDR3 DNA sequence: TGTGCCAGCAGCTCGACAGTGAACACTGAAGCTTTCTTT. The variable domain in full, with the rest retrieved from reference TRBV7-3 and TRBJ1-1, is GAGVSQTPSNKVTEKGKYVELRCDPISGHTALYWYRQSLGQGPEFLIYFQGTGAADDSGLPNDRFFAVRPEGSVSTLKIQRTERGDSAVYLCASSSTVNTEAFFGQGTRLTVV.

The rearrangement uses TRBV19 and TRBJ2-3; D might be TRBD1 (6 bases). This CDR3 region has 12 residues. Germline CDR1 and CDR2: LNHDA and SQIVND (reference sequence). V was cut by 8 bases and J by 4 bases, with 10 bases left in between. CDR3 region: CASRTVADTQYF. CDR3 coding DNA: TGTGCCAGTCGGACAGTGGCAGATACGCAGTATTTT.

The chain uses TRBV7-2 and TRBJ2-1, with TRBD2 matching 7 bases. The CDR3 is made up of 15 amino acids. Trimming took 2 bases from V and 4 from J; bases not matched to a gene: 5. Germline V CDR1 and CDR2: SGHTA, FQGNSA. CDR3 region: CASSLSGDLYNEQFF. The CDR3 nucleotides are TGTGCCAGCAGCTTAAGCGGGGACCTGTACAATGAGCAGTTCTTC.

This sequence joins TRBV19 and TRBJ2-4, with D possibly matching TRBD1 (5 bases). The CDR3 covers 15 residues. V lost 4 bases and J 2 bases, leaving 12 bases between the germline ends. CDR1 and CDR2 (germline): LNHDA, SQIVND (reference sequence). The CDR3 DNA sequence: TGTGCCAGTAGTAGCGACAGTGGAACCAAAAACATTCAGTACTTC. Translation: CASSSDSGTKNIQYF.

A single count supports this clone. This rearrangement joins TRBV4-1 to TRBJ1-1; D call uncertain. This CDR3 comprises 13 residues. Germline V CDR1 and CDR2: MGHRA, YSYEKL. Trimming left V 2 bases short and J 0 bases short, with 4 bases between. DNA for the CDR3: TGCGCCAGCAGCCAAAATATGAACACTGAAGCTTTCTTT. Its translation is CASSQNMNTEAFF.

This chain joins TRBV11-2 and TRBJ2-1, with a possible D match to TRBD2 (6 bases). This CDR3 contains 16 residues. The germline V and J ends were trimmed by 6 bases and 5 bases, with 20 bases remaining between them. In germline, CDR1 is SGHAT, CDR2 FQNNGV. Written as DNA, the CDR3 is TGTGCCAGCAGTTCCCCGTGGAGCGGGCTTAACAATGAGCAGTTCTTC. Protein sequence: CASSSPWSGLNNEQFF.

The chain couples TRBV7-3 to TRBJ2-2, with TRBD1 matching 8 bases. Losses at the gene ends were 5 bases for V and 6 bases for J; bases not matched to a gene: 5. Germline CDR1 SGHTA, CDR2 FQGTGA. The CDR3 totals 14 residues. The CDR3 is CASSTGQGAGELFF. CDR3 sequence (DNA): TGTGCCAGCAGCACCGGACAGGGCGCCGGGGAGCTGTTTTTT.

The V gene is TRBV5-6, the J gene TRBJ1-4; TRBD1 agrees at 8 bases. CDR1 is SGHDT and CDR2 is YYEEEE in the germline V gene. The ends lost 5 bases at V and 1 base at J; junction bases unmatched: 13. The CDR3 is 18 amino acids. In nucleotides, the CDR3 is TGTGCCAGCAGACGCGCCCGGACAGGGTTTAGAACTAATGAAAAACTGTTTTTT. Translated, it gives CASRRARTGFRTNEKLFF.

The genes are TRBV19 and TRBJ1-5; unclear D gene. With 3 bases removed from V and 6 bases from J, the gap between germline ends came to 12 bases. This CDR3 region has 14 residues. The germline V gene has CDR1 LNHDA and CDR2 SQIVND (reference sequence). DNA of the CDR3: TGTGCCAGTAGTATTTCATCAGGTCGTCAGCCCCAGCATTTT. Translated, it gives CASSISSGRQPQHF.

The chain has TRBV3-1 (or the pseudogene TRBV3-2) and TRBJ2-5, with a tentative D call TRBD2 (5 bases). Germline V CDR1 and CDR2: LGHDT, YNNKEL (reference sequence). V was cut by 2 bases and J by 13 bases, with 17 bases left in between. The CDR3 consists of 13 residues. The CDR3: CASSQYLRTHAYF. DNA for the CDR3: TGTGCCAGCAGCCAATACCTAAGGACTCACGCGTACTTC.

The chain employs TRBV16 and TRBJ2-1; 9 bases align to TRBD2. The CDR3 runs to 16 residues. V was clipped by 4 bases and J by 8 bases; unmatched bases: 12. Germline assignment: CDR1 KGHSY and CDR2 FQNENV. DNA for the CDR3: TGTGCCAGCAGCCGCCGGACTAGCGCCATTAATGATGAGCAGTTCTTC. As protein: CASSRRTSAINDEQFF.